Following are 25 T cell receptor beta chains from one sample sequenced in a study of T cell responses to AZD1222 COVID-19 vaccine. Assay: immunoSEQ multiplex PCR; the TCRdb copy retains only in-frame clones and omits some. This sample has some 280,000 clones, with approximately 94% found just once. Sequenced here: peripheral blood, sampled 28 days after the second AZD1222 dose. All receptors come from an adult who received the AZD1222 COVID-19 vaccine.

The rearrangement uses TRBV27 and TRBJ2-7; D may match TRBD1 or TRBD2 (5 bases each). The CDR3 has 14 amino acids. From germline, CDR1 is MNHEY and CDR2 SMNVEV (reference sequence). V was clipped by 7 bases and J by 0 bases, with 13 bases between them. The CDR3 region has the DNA TGTGCCAGCAATAATGGGGGTGCCTCCTACGAGCAGTACTTC. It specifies CASNNGGASYEQYF.

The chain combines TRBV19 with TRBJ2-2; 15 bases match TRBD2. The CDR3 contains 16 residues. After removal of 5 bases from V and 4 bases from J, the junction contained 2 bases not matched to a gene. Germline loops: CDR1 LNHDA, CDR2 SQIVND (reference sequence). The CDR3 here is CASSRGLAGGTGELFF. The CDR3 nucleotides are TGTGCCAGTAGTCGGGGACTAGCGGGAGGCACCGGGGAGCTGTTTTTT.

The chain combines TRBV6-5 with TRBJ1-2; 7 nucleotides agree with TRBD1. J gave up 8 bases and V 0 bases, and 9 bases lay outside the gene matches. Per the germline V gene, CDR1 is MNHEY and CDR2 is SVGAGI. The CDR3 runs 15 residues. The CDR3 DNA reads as TGTGCCAGCAGTTACTCGAAAGGGGGCAGGGCCGGCTACACCTTC. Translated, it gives CASSYSKGGRAGYTF.

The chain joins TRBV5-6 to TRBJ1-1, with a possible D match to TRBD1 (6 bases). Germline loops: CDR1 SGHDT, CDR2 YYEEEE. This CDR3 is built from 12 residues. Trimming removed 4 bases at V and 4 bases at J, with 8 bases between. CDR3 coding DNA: TGTGCCAGCAGCCACAGGGTCACTGAAGCTTTCTTT. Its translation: CASSHRVTEAFF.

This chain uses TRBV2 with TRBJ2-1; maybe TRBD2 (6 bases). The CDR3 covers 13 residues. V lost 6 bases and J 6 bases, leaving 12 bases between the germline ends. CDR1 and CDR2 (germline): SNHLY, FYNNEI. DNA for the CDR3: TGTGCCAGCAGGGAGGGCAGGGCCAATGAGCAGTTCTTC. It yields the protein CASREGRANEQFF.

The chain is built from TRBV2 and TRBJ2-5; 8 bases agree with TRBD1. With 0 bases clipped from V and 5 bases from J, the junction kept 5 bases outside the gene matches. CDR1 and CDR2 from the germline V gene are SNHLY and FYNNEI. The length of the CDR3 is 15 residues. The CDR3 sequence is CASSEASRGLETQYF. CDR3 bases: TGTGCCAGCAGTGAAGCCTCCAGGGGGCTGGAGACCCAGTACTTC. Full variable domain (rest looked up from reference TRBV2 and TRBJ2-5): EPEVTQTPSHQVTQMGQEVILRCVPISNHLYFYWYRQILGQKVEFLVSFYNNEISEKSEIFDDQFSVERPDGSNFTLKIRSTKLEDSAMYFCASSEASRGLETQYFGPGTRLLVL.

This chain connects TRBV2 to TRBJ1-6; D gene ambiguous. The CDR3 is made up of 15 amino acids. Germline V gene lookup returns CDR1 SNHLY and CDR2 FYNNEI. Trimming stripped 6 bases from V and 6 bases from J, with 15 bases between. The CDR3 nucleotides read TGTGCCAGCAGACCCACAGACAACCGTAATTCACCCCTCCACTTT. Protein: CASRPTDNRNSPLHF.

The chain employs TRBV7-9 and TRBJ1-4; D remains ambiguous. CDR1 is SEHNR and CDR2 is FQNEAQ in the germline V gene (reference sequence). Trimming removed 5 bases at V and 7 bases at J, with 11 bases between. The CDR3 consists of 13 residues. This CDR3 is CASSQNSGEKLFF. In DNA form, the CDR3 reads TGTGCCAGCAGCCAGAACAGTGGTGAAAAACTGTTTTTT. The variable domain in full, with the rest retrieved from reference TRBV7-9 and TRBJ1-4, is DTGVSQNPRHKITKRGQNVTFRCDPISEHNRLYWYRQTLGQGPEFLTYFQNEAQLEKSRLLSDRFSAERPKGSFSTLEIQRTEQGDSAMYLCASSQNSGEKLFFGSGTQLSVL.

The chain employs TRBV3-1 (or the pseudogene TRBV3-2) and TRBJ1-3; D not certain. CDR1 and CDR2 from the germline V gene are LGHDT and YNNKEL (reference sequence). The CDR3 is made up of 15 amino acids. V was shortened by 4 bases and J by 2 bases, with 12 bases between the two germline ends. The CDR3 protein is CASSPQRAPGNTIYF. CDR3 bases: TGTGCCAGCAGCCCCCAGAGGGCGCCTGGAAACACCATATATTTT.

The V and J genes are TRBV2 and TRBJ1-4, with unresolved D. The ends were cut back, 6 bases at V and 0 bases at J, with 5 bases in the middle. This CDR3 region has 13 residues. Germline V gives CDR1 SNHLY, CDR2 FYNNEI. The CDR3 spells CASRRATNEKLFF. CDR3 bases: TGTGCCAGCAGGAGGGCAACTAATGAAAAACTGTTTTTT. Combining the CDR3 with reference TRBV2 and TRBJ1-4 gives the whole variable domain EPEVTQTPSHQVTQMGQEVILRCVPISNHLYFYWYRQILGQKVEFLVSFYNNEISEKSEIFDDQFSVERPDGSNFTLKIRSTKLEDSAMYFCASRRATNEKLFFGSGTQLSVL.

The CDR3 nucleotides are TGTGCCAGCAGCTTAGATGGGACAGGGGGCGGGGGCTACACCTTC. Its translation is CASSLDGTGGGGYTF. The chain couples TRBV7-2 to TRBJ1-2; 12 positions agree with TRBD1. This CDR3 spans 15 amino acids. Trimming removed 1 base from V and 8 bases from J; junction bases left unmatched: 5. Per germline, CDR1 SGHTA and CDR2 FQGNSA.

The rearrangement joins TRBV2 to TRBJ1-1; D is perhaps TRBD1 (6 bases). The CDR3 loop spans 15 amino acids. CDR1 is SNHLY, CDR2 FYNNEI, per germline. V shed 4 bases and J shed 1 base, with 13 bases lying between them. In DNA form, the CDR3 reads TGTGCCAGCAGTGTGAGGGGGGCGGGGAACACTGAAGCTTTCTTT. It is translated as CASSVRGAGNTEAFF.

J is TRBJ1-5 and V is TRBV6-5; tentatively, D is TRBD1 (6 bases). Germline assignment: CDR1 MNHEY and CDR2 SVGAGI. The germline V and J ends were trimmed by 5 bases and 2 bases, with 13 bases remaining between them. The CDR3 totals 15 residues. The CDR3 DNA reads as TGTGCCAGCAGTAAAACAGGGTTGGGCAATCAGCCCCAGCATTTT. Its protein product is CASSKTGLGNQPQHF.

The CDR3 nucleotides read TGTGCCAGCAGCGTCACCGGGACATTATATTCACCCCTCCACTTT. Protein sequence: CASSVTGTLYSPLHF. The chain combines TRBV9 with TRBJ1-6, with D perhaps TRBD1 (6 bases). V was pared by 2 bases and J by 8 bases, with 14 bases between. The length of the CDR3 is 15 residues. Germline V gene sequence: CDR1 SGDLS, CDR2 YYNGEE. Looking up the rest from reference TRBV9 and TRBJ1-6 gives the full variable domain: DSGVTQTPKHLITATGQRVTLRCSPRSGDLSVYWYQQSLDQGLQFLIQYYNGEERAKGNILERFSAQQFPDLHSELNLSSLELGDSALYFCASSVTGTLYSPLHFGNGTRLTVT.

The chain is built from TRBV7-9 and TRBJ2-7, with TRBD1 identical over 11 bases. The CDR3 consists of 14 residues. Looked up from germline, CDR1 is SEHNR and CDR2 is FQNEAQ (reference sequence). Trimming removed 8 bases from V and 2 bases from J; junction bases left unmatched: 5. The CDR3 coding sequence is TGTGCCAGCGGACCGGGACAGGGGGCCTACGAGCAGTACTTC. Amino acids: CASGPGQGAYEQYF. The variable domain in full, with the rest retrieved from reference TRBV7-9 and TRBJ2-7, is DTGVSQNPRHKITKRGQNVTFRCDPISEHNRLYWYRQTLGQGPEFLTYFQNEAQLEKSRLLSDRFSAERPKGSFSTLEIQRTEQGDSAMYLCASGPGQGAYEQYFGPGTRLTVT.

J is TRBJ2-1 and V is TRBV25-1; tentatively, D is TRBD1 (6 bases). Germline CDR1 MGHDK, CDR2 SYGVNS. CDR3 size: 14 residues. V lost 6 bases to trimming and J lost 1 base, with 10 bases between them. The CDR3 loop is CASRQGGSYNEQFF. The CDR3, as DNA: TGTGCCAGCAGACAGGGTGGGTCCTACAATGAGCAGTTCTTC. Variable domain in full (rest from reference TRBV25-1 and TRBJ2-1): EADIYQTPRYLVIGTGKKITLECSQTMGHDKMYWYQQDPGMELHLIHYSYGVNSTEKGDLSSESTVSRIRTEHFPLTLESARPSHTSQYLCASRQGGSYNEQFFGPGTRLTVL.

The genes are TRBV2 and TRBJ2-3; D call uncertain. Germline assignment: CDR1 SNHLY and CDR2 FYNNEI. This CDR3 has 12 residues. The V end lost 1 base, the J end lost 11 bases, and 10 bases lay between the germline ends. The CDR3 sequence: CASSEGSPKQYF. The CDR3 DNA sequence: TGTGCCAGCAGTGAAGGGTCCCCTAAGCAGTATTTT. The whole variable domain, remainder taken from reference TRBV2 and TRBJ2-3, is EPEVTQTPSHQVTQMGQEVILRCVPISNHLYFYWYRQILGQKVEFLVSFYNNEISEKSEIFDDQFSVERPDGSNFTLKIRSTKLEDSAMYFCASSEGSPKQYFGPGTRLTVL.

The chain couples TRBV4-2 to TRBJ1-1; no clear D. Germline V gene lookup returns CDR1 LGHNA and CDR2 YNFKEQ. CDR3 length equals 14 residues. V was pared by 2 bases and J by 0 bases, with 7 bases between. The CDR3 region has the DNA TGTGCCAGCAGCCAATTGGTTATGAACACTGAAGCTTTCTTT. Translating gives CASSQLVMNTEAFF.

The CDR3 here is CASRGYNSPLHF. For the CDR3, the DNA is TGTGCCAGCCGGGGGTATAATTCACCCCTCCACTTT. The V call is TRBV27, the J call TRBJ1-6; a weak D match, TRBD1 (5 bases). Between the trimmed V and J ends, which lost 8 bases and 4 bases, there was a span of 6 bases. This CDR3 is built from 12 residues. In germline, CDR1 is MNHEY, CDR2 SMNVEV (reference sequence).

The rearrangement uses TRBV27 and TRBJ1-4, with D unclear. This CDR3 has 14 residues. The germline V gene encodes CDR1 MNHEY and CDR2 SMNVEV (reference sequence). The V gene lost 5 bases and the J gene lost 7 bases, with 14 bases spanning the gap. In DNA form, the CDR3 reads TGTGCCAGCAGTCCTTTAGGGCGAGGTGAAAAACTGTTTTTT. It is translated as CASSPLGRGEKLFF.

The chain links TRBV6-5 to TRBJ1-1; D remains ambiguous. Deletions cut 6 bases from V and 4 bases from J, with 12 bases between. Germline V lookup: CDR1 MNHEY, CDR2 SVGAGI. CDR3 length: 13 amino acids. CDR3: CASRALISTEAFF. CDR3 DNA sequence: TGTGCCAGCAGAGCCCTGATCAGCACTGAAGCTTTCTTT.

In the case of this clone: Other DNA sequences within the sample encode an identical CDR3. The CDR3 region has the DNA TGTGCCAGCAGTCTCAAGTACGAGCAGTACTTC. The encoded protein is CASSLKYEQYF. V is TRBV28 and J is TRBJ2-7; D not resolved. The germline V gene encodes CDR1 MDHEN and CDR2 SYDVKM. CDR3 length: 11 amino acids. Trimming took off 5 bases at V and 4 bases at J, with 6 bases between the two ends.

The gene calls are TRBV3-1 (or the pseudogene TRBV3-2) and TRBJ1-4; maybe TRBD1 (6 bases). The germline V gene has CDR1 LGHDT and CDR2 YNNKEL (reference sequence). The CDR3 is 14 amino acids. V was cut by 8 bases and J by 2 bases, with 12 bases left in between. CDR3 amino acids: CASPGDRTNEKLFF. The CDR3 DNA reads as TGTGCCAGCCCAGGGGATAGGACTAATGAAAAACTGTTTTTT.

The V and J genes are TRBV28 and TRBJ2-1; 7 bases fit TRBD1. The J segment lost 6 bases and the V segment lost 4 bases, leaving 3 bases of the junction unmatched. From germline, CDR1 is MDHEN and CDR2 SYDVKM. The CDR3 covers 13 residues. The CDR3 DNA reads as TGTGCCAGCAGTTCCCCAGGGGGCAATGAGCAGTTCTTC. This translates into CASSSPGGNEQFF. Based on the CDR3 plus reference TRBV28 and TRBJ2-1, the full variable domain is DVKVTQSSRYLVKRTGEKVFLECVQDMDHENMFWYRQDPGLGLRLIYFSYDVKMKEKGDIPEGYSVSREKKERFSLILESASTNQTSMYLCASSSPGGNEQFFGPGTRLTVL.

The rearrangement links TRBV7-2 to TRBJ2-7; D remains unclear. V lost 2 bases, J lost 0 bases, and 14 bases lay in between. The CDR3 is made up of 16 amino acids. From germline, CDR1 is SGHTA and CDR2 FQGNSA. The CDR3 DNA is TGTGCCAGCAGCTTAAGCCGCGAGGCTAGCTCCTACGAGCAGTACTTC. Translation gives CASSLSREASSYEQYF.